The clone carrying this T cell receptor beta chain was recorded once. This could be a read error, since a much larger clone is one nucleotide away. The data were taken from a study of T cells after yellow fever vaccination. This CDR3 comprises 11 residues. Germline lookup yields CDR1 WSHSY and CDR2 SAAADI. General study points: Overlap between CD4 and CD8 compartments was detected for a small share of clonotypes.

Each CDR3 protein gets one entry after TCRdb re-called the 5' RACE reads with MiXCR. The table has under 25,000 distinct CDR3 sequences, roughly 5.6% seen once. Sequencing was performed on PBMCs, either bulk or a sorted T-cell subset (CD4+, CD8+, memory, or dextramer-sorted; not recorded which), taken about 41 days after the first yellow fever vaccination. The source is a man in his late teens or twenties who received the YFV17D yellow fever vaccine. The chain recombines TRBV10-2 with TRBJ2-5; D perhaps matches TRBD1 (5 bases). The CDR3 region has the DNA TGCGCCAGCAGTGTGACAGAGACCCAGGACTTC. It is translated as CASSVTETQDF.